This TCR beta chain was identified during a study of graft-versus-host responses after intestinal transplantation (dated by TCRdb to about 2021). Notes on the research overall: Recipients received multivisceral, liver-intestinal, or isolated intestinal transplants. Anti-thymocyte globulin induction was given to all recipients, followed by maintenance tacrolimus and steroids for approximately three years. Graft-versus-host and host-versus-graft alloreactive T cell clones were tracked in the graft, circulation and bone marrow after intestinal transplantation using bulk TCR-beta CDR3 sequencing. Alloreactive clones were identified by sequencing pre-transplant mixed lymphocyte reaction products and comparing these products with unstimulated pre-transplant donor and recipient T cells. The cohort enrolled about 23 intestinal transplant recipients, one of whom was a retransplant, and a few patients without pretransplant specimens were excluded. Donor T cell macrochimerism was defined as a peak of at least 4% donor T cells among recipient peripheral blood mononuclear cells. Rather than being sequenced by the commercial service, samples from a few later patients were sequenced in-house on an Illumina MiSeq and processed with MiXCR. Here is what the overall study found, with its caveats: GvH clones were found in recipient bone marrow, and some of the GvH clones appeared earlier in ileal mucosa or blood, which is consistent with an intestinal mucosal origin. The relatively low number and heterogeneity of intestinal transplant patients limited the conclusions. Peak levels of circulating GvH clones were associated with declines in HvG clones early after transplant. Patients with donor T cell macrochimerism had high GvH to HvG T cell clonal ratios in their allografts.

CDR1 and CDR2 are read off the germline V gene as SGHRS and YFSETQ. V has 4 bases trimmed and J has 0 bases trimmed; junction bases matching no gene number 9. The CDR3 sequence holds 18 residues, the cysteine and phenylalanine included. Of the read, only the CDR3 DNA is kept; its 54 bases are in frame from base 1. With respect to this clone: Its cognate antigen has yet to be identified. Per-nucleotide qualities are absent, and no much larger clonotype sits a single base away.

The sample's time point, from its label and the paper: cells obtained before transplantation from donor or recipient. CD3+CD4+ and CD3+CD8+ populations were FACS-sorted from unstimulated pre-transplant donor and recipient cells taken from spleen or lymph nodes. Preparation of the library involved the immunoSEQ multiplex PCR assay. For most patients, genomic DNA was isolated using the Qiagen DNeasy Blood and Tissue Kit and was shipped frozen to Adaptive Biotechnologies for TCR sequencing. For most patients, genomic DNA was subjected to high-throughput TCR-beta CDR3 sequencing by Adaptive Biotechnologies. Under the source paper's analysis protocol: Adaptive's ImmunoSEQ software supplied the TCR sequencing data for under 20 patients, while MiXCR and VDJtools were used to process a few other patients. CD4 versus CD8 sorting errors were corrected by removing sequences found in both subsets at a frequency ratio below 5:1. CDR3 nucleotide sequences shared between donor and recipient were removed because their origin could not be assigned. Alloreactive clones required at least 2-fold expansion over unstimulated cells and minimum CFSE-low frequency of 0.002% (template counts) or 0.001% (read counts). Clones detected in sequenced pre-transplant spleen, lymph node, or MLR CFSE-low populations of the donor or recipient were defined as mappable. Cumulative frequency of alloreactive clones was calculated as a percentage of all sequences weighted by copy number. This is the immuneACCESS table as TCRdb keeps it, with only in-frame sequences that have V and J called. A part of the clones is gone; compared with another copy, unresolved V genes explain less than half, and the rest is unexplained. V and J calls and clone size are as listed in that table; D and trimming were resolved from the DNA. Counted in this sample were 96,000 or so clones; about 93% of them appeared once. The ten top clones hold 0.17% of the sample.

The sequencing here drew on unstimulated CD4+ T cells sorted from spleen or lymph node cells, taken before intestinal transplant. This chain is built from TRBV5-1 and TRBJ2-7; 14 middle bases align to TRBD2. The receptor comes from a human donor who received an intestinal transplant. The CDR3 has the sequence CASSTTPGLAGASYEQYF. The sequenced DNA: TGCGCCAGCAGCACGACCCCGGGACTAGCGGGAGCCTCCTACGAGCAGTACTTC.